This T cell receptor beta chain emerged from a study of CD8+ T cells in alopecia areata. This clone appeared a few times. Once RNA had been extracted, it was reverse transcribed into cDNA to act as the sequencing template. Libraries were prepared by immunoSEQ multiplex PCR; TCRdb keeps only in-frame clonotypes and omits some of them. Here the sample spans about 110,000 clones, under 60% being singletons. The V gene lost 3 bases and the J gene lost 1 base, with 6 bases spanning the gap. CDR1 SEHNR and CDR2 FQNEAQ come from the germline V gene (reference sequence). The CDR3 is 13 residues long. This TCR was sampled from a human donor with alopecia areata. The chain links TRBV7-9 to TRBJ1-1; unclear D gene. Sequencing input: NKG2D-low CD8+ T cells sorted from blood. CDR3 nucleotide sequence: TGTGCCAGCAGCTTTAAAGGGAACACTGAAGCTTTCTTT. It specifies CASSFKGNTEAFF.